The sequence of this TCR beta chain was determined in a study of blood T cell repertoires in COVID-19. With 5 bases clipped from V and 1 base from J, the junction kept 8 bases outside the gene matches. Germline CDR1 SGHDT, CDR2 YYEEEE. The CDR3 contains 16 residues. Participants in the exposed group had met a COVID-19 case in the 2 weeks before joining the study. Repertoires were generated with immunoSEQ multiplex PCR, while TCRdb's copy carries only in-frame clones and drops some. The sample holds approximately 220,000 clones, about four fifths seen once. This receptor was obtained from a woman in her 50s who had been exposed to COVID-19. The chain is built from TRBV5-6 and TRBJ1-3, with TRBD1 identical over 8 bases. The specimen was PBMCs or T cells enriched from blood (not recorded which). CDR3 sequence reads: CASSRQGPSSGNTIYF. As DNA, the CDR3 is TGTGCCAGCAGTCGACAGGGGCCCTCTTCTGGAAACACCATATATTTT. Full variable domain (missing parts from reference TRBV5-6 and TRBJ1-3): DAGVTQSPTHLIKTRGQQVTLRCSPKSGHDTVSWYQQALGQGPQFIFQYYEEEERQRGNFPDRFSGHQFPNYSSELNVNALLLGDSALYLCASSRQGPSSGNTIYFGEGSWLTVV.